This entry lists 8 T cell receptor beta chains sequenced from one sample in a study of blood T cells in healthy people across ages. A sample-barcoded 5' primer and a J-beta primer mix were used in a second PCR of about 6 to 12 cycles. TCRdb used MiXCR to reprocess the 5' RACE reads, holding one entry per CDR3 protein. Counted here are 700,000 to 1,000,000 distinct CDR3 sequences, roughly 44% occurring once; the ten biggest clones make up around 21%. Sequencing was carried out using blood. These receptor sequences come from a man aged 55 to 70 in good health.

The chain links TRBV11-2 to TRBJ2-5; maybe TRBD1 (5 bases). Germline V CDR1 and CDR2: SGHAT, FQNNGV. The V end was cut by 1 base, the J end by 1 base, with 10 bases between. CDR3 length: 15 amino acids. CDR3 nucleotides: TGTGCCAGCAGCTTAGTTCCAGGGCCCCAAGAGACCCAGTACTTC. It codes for CASSLVPGPQETQYF.

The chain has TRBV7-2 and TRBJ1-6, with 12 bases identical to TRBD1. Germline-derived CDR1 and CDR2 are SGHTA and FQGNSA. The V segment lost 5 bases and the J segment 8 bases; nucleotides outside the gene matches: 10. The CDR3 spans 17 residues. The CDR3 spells CASSPLRDRGRYSPLHF. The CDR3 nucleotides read TGTGCCAGCAGCCCACTCCGGGACAGGGGGCGTTATTCACCCCTCCACTTT.

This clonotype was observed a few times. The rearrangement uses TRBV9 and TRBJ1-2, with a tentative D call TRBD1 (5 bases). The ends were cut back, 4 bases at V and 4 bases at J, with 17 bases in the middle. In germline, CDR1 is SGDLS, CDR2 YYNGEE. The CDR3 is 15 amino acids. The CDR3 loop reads CASSRLETGVYGYTF. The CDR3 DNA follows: TGTGCCAGCAGCAGGCTGGAAACAGGTGTCTATGGCTACACCTTC.

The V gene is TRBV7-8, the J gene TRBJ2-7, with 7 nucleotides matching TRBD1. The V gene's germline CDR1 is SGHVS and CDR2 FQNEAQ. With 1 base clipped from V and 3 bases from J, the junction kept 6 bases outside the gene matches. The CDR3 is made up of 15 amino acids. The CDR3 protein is CASSLVEGAYYEQYF. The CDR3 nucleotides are TGTGCCAGCAGCTTAGTCGAGGGGGCGTACTACGAGCAGTACTTC.

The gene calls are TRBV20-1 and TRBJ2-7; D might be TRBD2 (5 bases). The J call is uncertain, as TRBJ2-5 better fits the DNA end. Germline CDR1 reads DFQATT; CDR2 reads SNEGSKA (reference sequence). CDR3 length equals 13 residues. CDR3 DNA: TGCAGTGCCCGGGATTCTAGGGAGGAGACCCAGTACTTC. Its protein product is CSARDSREETQYF.

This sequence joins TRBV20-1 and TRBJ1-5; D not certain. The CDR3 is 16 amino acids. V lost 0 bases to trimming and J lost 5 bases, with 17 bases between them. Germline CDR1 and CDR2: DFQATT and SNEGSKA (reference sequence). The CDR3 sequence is CSARDEVGGWDQPQHF. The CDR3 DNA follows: TGCAGTGCTAGAGATGAGGTAGGAGGGTGGGATCAGCCCCAGCATTTT.

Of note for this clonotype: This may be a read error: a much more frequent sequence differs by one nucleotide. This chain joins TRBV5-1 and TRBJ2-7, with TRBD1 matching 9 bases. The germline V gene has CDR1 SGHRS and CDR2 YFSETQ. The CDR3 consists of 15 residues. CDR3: CTSSLPGQGQYEQYF. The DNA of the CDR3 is TGCACCAGCAGCCTGCCGGGACAGGGTCAGTACGAGCAGTACTTC.

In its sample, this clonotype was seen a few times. As DNA, the CDR3 is TGCGCCAGCAGCTTAGAGGGAACCCCCTGGTACGAGCAGTACTTC. It codes for CASSLEGTPWYEQYF. The chain links TRBV5-1 to TRBJ2-7; tentative D call: TRBD2 (5 bases). V was pared by 2 bases and J by 4 bases, with 16 bases between. Germline V gene sequence: CDR1 SGHRS, CDR2 YFSETQ. This CDR3 is 15 amino acids long.